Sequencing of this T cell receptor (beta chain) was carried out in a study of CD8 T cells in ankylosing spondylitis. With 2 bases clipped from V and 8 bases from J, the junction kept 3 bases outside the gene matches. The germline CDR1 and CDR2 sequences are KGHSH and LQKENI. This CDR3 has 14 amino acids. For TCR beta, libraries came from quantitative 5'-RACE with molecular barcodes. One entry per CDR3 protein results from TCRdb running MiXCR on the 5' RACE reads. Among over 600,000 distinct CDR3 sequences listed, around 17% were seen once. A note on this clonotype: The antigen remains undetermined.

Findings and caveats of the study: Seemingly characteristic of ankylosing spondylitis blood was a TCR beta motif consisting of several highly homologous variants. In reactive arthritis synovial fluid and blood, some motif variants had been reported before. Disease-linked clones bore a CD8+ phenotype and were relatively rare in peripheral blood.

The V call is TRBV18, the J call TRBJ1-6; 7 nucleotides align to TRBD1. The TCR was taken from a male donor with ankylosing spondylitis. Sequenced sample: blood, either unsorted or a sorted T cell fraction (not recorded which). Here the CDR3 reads CASSPDRVDSPLHF. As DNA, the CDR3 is TGTGCCAGCTCACCAGACAGGGTGGATTCACCCCTCCACTTT.